This T cell receptor (beta chain) was captured by sequencing in a study of control samples from healthy donors and cancer patients. Here immunoSEQ multiplex PCR was the method, and the copy in TCRdb shows in-frame clones only, minus some. The sample has 150,000 or so clones; about 87% are singletons. Trimming took 4 bases from V and 4 from J, leaving 10 bases between them. The CDR3 totals 13 residues. CDR1 is SEHNR, CDR2 FQNEAQ, per germline (reference sequence). This sequence joins TRBV7-9 and TRBJ1-2, with D unclear. The sequenced sample was blood. The receptor comes from a man younger than 40 in good health. CDR3: CASSSVGSYGYTF. CDR3 in DNA: TGTGCCAGCAGCTCCGTCGGGTCCTATGGCTACACCTTC. Filled out from reference TRBV7-9 and TRBJ1-2, the complete variable domain reads DTGVSQNPRHKITKRGQNVTFRCDPISEHNRLYWYRQTLGQGPEFLTYFQNEAQLEKSRLLSDRFSAERPKGSFSTLEIQRTEQGDSAMYLCASSSVGSYGYTFGSGTRLTVV.